Listed below are T cell receptor beta chains from one sample, sequenced in a study of cytomegalovirus exposure and HLA in healthy donors. Libraries were prepared by immunoSEQ multiplex PCR; TCRdb keeps only in-frame clonotypes and omits some of them. The data contain about 200,000 clones, approximately 80% of them singletons. Sequencing was done on a sample of PBMCs. The receptors stem from a woman under 30 in good health and CMV-seronegative. Each CDR3 is given with its conserved first and last residue. A D gene is named only where the DNA matches it firmly. Some rows have no size entry. The others give once, few or many, or a class for an expanded clone.

cdr3_aa: CASNEAGPRAIYGYTF; cdr3_nt: TGTGCCAGTAATGAGGCCGGTCCTCGCGCCATCTATGGCTACACCTTC; j_call: TRBJ1-2; clone_size: -; d_call: -; v_call: TRBV19
cdr3_aa: CASSLGGTSGNEQFF; cdr3_nt: TGTGCCAGCAGCTTAGGGGGGACTAGCGGCAATGAGCAGTTCTTC; j_call: TRBJ2-1; clone_size: -; d_call: TRBD2; v_call: TRBV11-2
cdr3_aa: CASSQEGTSGPYEQYF; cdr3_nt: TGTGCCAGCAGCCAAGAAGGGACTAGCGGACCCTACGAGCAGTACTTC; j_call: TRBJ2-7; clone_size: -; d_call: TRBD2; v_call: TRBV4-2
cdr3_aa: CASSHEANYGYTF; cdr3_nt: TGTGCCAGCAGCCATGAAGCAAACTATGGCTACACCTTC; j_call: TRBJ1-2; clone_size: once; d_call: -; v_call: TRBV28
cdr3_aa: CAWSGRGGRAIYNEQFF; cdr3_nt: TGTGCCTGGAGTGGCAGAGGGGGGAGGGCCATCTACAATGAGCAGTTCTTC; j_call: TRBJ2-1; clone_size: -; d_call: -; v_call: TRBV30
cdr3_aa: CASTPGGYNEQFF; cdr3_nt: TGTGCCAGCACCCCGGGAGGGTACAATGAGCAGTTCTTC; j_call: TRBJ2-1; clone_size: -; d_call: TRBD2; v_call: TRBV7-9
cdr3_aa: CASSEGPGREGPNEQFF; cdr3_nt: TGCGCCAGCAGTGAGGGTCCAGGGCGGGAGGGCCCCAATGAGCAGTTCTTC; j_call: TRBJ2-1; clone_size: -; d_call: TRBD2; v_call: TRBV10-2
cdr3_aa: CASSLERLMPQETQYF; cdr3_nt: TGTGCCAGCAGCTTAGAACGTCTAATGCCCCAAGAGACCCAGTACTTC; j_call: TRBJ2-5; clone_size: -; d_call: -; v_call: TRBV7-9
cdr3_aa: CASVFLATYNEQFF; cdr3_nt: TGTGCCAGCGTTTTCCTAGCGACATACAATGAGCAGTTCTTC; j_call: TRBJ2-1; clone_size: -; d_call: -; v_call: TRBV2
cdr3_aa: CASSLGRGRYYNEQFF; cdr3_nt: TGTGCCAGCAGCTTAGGGCGGGGGCGGTACTACAATGAGCAGTTCTTC; j_call: TRBJ2-1; clone_size: -; d_call: -; v_call: TRBV7-8
cdr3_aa: CASTGWDGNTEAFF; cdr3_nt: TGTGCCAGTACAGGGTGGGATGGGAACACTGAAGCTTTCTTT; j_call: TRBJ1-1; clone_size: -; d_call: -; v_call: TRBV19
cdr3_aa: CASSLGGLACQETQYF; cdr3_nt: TGTGCCAGCAGCTTAGGAGGGCTAGCATGTCAAGAGACCCAGTACTTC; j_call: TRBJ2-5; clone_size: -; d_call: -; v_call: TRBV7-2
cdr3_aa: CASSGARIFTGNTIYF; cdr3_nt: TGTGCCAGTAGTGGGGCGAGGATCTTTACAGGAAACACCATATATTTT; j_call: TRBJ1-3; clone_size: -; d_call: -; v_call: TRBV19
cdr3_aa: CASSPPGRDFPSGANVLTF; cdr3_nt: TGTGCCAGCTCACCACCTGGACGGGACTTTCCCTCTGGGGCCAACGTCCTGACTTTC; j_call: TRBJ2-6; clone_size: -; d_call: -; v_call: TRBV18
cdr3_aa: CASRRVGGNTEAFF; cdr3_nt: TGTGCCAGCAGGCGGGTGGGTGGTAACACTGAAGCTTTCTTT; j_call: TRBJ1-1; clone_size: -; d_call: -; v_call: TRBV25-1
cdr3_aa: CASSFPGLAIHEQFF; cdr3_nt: TGTGCCAGCAGCTTTCCGGGACTAGCCATCCATGAGCAGTTCTTC; j_call: TRBJ2-1; clone_size: -; d_call: TRBD2; v_call: TRBV11-2
cdr3_aa: CASSLDYSYEQYF; cdr3_nt: TGTGCCAGCAGCTTAGACTATTCCTACGAGCAGTACTTC; j_call: TRBJ2-7; clone_size: -; d_call: -; v_call: TRBV7-2
cdr3_aa: CAISESGGLYEQYF; cdr3_nt: TGTGCCATCAGTGAGTCGGGGGGTCTGTACGAGCAGTACTTC; j_call: TRBJ2-7; clone_size: -; d_call: -; v_call: TRBV10-3
cdr3_aa: CSVGGGGDREYGYTF; cdr3_nt: TGCAGCGTTGGGGGAGGGGGTGATCGGGAATATGGCTACACCTTC; j_call: TRBJ1-2; clone_size: once; d_call: -; v_call: TRBV29-1
cdr3_aa: CASSSSLGVTDTQYF; cdr3_nt: TGTGCCAGCAGTTCCAGTCTAGGTGTCACAGATACGCAGTATTTT; j_call: TRBJ2-3; clone_size: -; d_call: -; v_call: TRBV28
cdr3_aa: CASSLRDRNEKLFF; cdr3_nt: TGTGCCAGCAGTTTACGGGACAGGAATGAAAAACTGTTTTTT; j_call: TRBJ1-4; clone_size: -; d_call: TRBD1; v_call: TRBV28
cdr3_aa: CASSSDGQGAGGYTF; cdr3_nt: TGTGCCAGCAGTTCCGATGGACAGGGGGCGGGTGGCTACACCTTC; j_call: TRBJ1-2; clone_size: -; d_call: TRBD1; v_call: TRBV28
cdr3_aa: CASSYIPGQGPLRYF; cdr3_nt: TGCGCCAGCAGCTACATCCCGGGACAGGGGCCCCTAAGGTACTTC; j_call: TRBJ2-5; clone_size: -; d_call: TRBD1; v_call: TRBV5-1
cdr3_aa: CASSLQFF; cdr3_nt: TGTGCCAGCAGCTTGCAGTTCTTC; j_call: TRBJ2-1; clone_size: -; d_call: -; v_call: TRBV6-5
cdr3_aa: CASSLELANPYNEQFF; cdr3_nt: TGTGCCAGCAGCTTAGAACTAGCGAACCCCTACAATGAGCAGTTCTTC; j_call: TRBJ2-1; clone_size: -; d_call: TRBD2; v_call: TRBV11-3
cdr3_aa: CASSYSGRQETQYF; cdr3_nt: TGTGCCAGCAGTTACTCGGGGAGACAAGAGACCCAGTACTTC; j_call: TRBJ2-5; clone_size: -; d_call: -; v_call: TRBV6-6
cdr3_aa: CASTRDSAANEKLFF; cdr3_nt: TGTGCCAGCACCCGAGACTCGGCAGCTAATGAAAAACTGTTTTTT; j_call: TRBJ1-4; clone_size: -; d_call: -; v_call: TRBV28
cdr3_aa: CASSLVVTGELFF; cdr3_nt: TGCGCCAGCAGCTTGGTCGTCACCGGGGAGCTGTTTTTT; j_call: TRBJ2-2; clone_size: -; d_call: -; v_call: TRBV5-1
cdr3_aa: CASSLIAGSSNEQFF; cdr3_nt: TGTGCCAGTAGTCTAATAGCGGGGTCCTCAAATGAGCAGTTCTTC; j_call: TRBJ2-1; clone_size: -; d_call: TRBD2; v_call: TRBV19
cdr3_aa: CASSTGGGYTF; cdr3_nt: TGTGCCAGCTCGACAGGGGGGGGCTACACCTTC; j_call: TRBJ1-2; clone_size: -; d_call: TRBD1; v_call: TRBV18
cdr3_aa: CASSQVGGNTEAFF; cdr3_nt: TGCGCCAGCAGCCAAGTGGGGGGGAACACTGAAGCTTTCTTT; j_call: TRBJ1-1; clone_size: -; d_call: -; v_call: TRBV4-3
cdr3_aa: CASSYSDREGNQPQHF; cdr3_nt: TGTGCCAGCAGTTACTCTGACAGGGAAGGCAATCAGCCCCAGCATTTT; j_call: TRBJ1-5; clone_size: -; d_call: TRBD1; v_call: TRBV6-6
cdr3_aa: CASSWGTVDTEAFF; cdr3_nt: TGCGCCAGCAGCTGGGGGACAGTCGACACTGAAGCTTTCTTT; j_call: TRBJ1-1; clone_size: few; d_call: TRBD1; v_call: TRBV5-1
cdr3_aa: CASSLGLGIIEQFF; cdr3_nt: TGTGCCAGCAGTTTAGGGCTCGGGATCATTGAGCAGTTCTTC; j_call: TRBJ2-1; clone_size: -; d_call: -; v_call: TRBV28
cdr3_aa: CAIIKGLAGGKYMRFF; cdr3_nt: TGTGCCATCATTAAGGGACTAGCGGGAGGTAAGTATATGCGGTTCTTC; j_call: TRBJ2-1; clone_size: -; d_call: TRBD2; v_call: TRBV10-3
cdr3_aa: CASSTMWDSPQETQYF; cdr3_nt: TGTGCCAGCAGCACCATGTGGGACTCGCCTCAAGAGACCCAGTACTTC; j_call: TRBJ2-5; clone_size: -; d_call: -; v_call: TRBV11-2
cdr3_aa: CASSPGQGADTQYF; cdr3_nt: TGTGCCAGCAGCCCTGGACAGGGGGCAGATACGCAGTATTTT; j_call: TRBJ2-3; clone_size: once; d_call: TRBD1; v_call: TRBV7-2
cdr3_aa: CASSIEAGGPETQYF; cdr3_nt: TGTGCCAGTAGTATAGAGGCGGGCGGACCAGAGACCCAGTACTTC; j_call: TRBJ2-5; clone_size: -; d_call: -; v_call: TRBV19
cdr3_aa: CASSVVGVDEAFF; cdr3_nt: TGTGCCAGCAGCGTAGTAGGGGTTGATGAAGCTTTCTTT; j_call: TRBJ1-1; clone_size: few; d_call: -; v_call: TRBV9
cdr3_aa: CASSLDEKLFF; cdr3_nt: TGTGCCAGCAGTCTAGATGAAAAACTGTTTTTT; j_call: TRBJ1-4; clone_size: -; d_call: -; v_call: TRBV28
cdr3_aa: CASSVSWAGLSTDTQYF; cdr3_nt: TGTGCCAGCAGCGTATCTTGGGCGGGATTAAGCACAGATACGCAGTATTTT; j_call: TRBJ2-3; clone_size: -; d_call: -; v_call: TRBV9
cdr3_aa: CASSPEVSNQPQHF; cdr3_nt: TGTGCCAGCAGCCCCGAGGTTTCTAATCAGCCCCAGCATTTT; j_call: TRBJ1-5; clone_size: -; d_call: -; v_call: TRBV6-1
cdr3_aa: CASSVAGGPLYEQYF; cdr3_nt: TGTGCCAGCAGCGTAGCGGGAGGGCCTCTCTACGAGCAGTACTTC; j_call: TRBJ2-7; clone_size: -; d_call: TRBD2; v_call: TRBV9
cdr3_aa: CASSSSTGGNTIYF; cdr3_nt: TGTGCCAGCAGTTCCTCGACAGGAGGAAACACCATATATTTT; j_call: TRBJ1-3; clone_size: -; d_call: -; v_call: TRBV6-1
cdr3_aa: CASSRTGGFNEQFF; cdr3_nt: TGTGCCAGCAGCCGGACAGGGGGCTTCAATGAGCAGTTCTTC; j_call: TRBJ2-1; clone_size: once; d_call: TRBD1; v_call: TRBV7-9
cdr3_aa: CASSLSGTGISTDTQYF; cdr3_nt: TGTGCCAGCAGTTTATCGGGGACAGGCATCAGCACAGATACGCAGTATTTT; j_call: TRBJ2-3; clone_size: -; d_call: TRBD1; v_call: TRBV27
cdr3_aa: CASSPSGQPNTEAFF; cdr3_nt: TGTGCCAGCAGTCCATCTGGACAGCCGAACACTGAAGCTTTCTTT; j_call: TRBJ1-1; clone_size: few; d_call: -; v_call: TRBV2
cdr3_aa: CASSPTGGWTDTQYF; cdr3_nt: TGTGCCAGCAGTCCGACAGGGGGCTGGACAGATACGCAGTATTTT; j_call: TRBJ2-3; clone_size: -; d_call: TRBD1; v_call: TRBV27
cdr3_aa: CASSAQGIEAFF; cdr3_nt: TGTGCCAGCAGTGCACAGGGGATTGAAGCTTTCTTT; j_call: TRBJ1-1; clone_size: -; d_call: TRBD1; v_call: TRBV2
cdr3_aa: CASSLGQGIVSTEAFF; cdr3_nt: TGTGCCAGCAGCTTAGGTCAGGGGATAGTGAGCACTGAAGCTTTCTTT; j_call: TRBJ1-1; clone_size: -; d_call: -; v_call: TRBV11-2
cdr3_aa: CAIRPPQGREAFF; cdr3_nt: TGTGCCATCAGACCGCCGCAGGGCCGTGAAGCTTTCTTT; j_call: TRBJ1-1; clone_size: -; d_call: -; v_call: TRBV10-3
cdr3_aa: CASSLVLAGGPGTDTQYF; cdr3_nt: TGTGCCAGCAGCTTAGTTCTAGCGGGAGGGCCCGGCACAGATACGCAGTATTTT; j_call: TRBJ2-3; clone_size: -; d_call: TRBD2; v_call: TRBV7-2
cdr3_aa: CASSSRGPGGSYEQYF; cdr3_nt: TGTGCCAGCAGTTCTAGGGGTCCAGGGGGCTCCTACGAGCAGTACTTC; j_call: TRBJ2-7; clone_size: -; d_call: TRBD1; v_call: TRBV27
cdr3_aa: CASSTEREALEQFF; cdr3_nt: TGTGCCAGCAGTACAGAGCGGGAGGCTCTTGAGCAGTTCTTC; j_call: TRBJ2-1; clone_size: -; d_call: TRBD2; v_call: TRBV6-5
cdr3_aa: CASSQDRSGAAGEKLFF; cdr3_nt: TGTGCCAGCAGCCAAGATAGGAGCGGCGCGGCCGGGGAAAAACTGTTTTTT; j_call: TRBJ1-4; clone_size: -; d_call: -; v_call: TRBV14
cdr3_aa: CASSLLGPRREKLFF; cdr3_nt: TGTGCCAGCAGTTTATTAGGGCCTCGGAGGGAAAAACTGTTTTTT; j_call: TRBJ1-4; clone_size: once; d_call: -; v_call: TRBV28
cdr3_aa: CASSELGHPEAFF; cdr3_nt: TGTGCCAGCAGTGAATTGGGACATCCTGAAGCTTTCTTT; j_call: TRBJ1-1; clone_size: few; d_call: -; v_call: TRBV6-1
cdr3_aa: CASSLYRFYNEQFF; cdr3_nt: TGTGCCAGCAGCTTGTACAGGTTTTACAATGAGCAGTTCTTC; j_call: TRBJ2-1; clone_size: -; d_call: -; v_call: TRBV5-6
cdr3_aa: CASSATPQGANGYTF; cdr3_nt: TGTGCCAGCAGTGCAACGCCACAGGGGGCGAATGGCTACACCTTC; j_call: TRBJ1-2; clone_size: -; d_call: TRBD1; v_call: TRBV2